Presented here are 27 T cell receptor beta chains from one specimen sequenced in a study of shared clonotypes between healthy human individuals. Profiled with immunoSEQ multiplex PCR; TCRdb holds only in-frame clones, not every one. The top ten hold less than 0.15% of the sample, which has more than 2 million clones, around 95% seen once. The sequencing sample was made of naive CD4+ T cells sorted from blood. Subset specified: CD45RA+ positively selected. These receptors were taken from a man aged 18 to 30 in good health.

As to this clone: Other DNA sequences in the same sample also yield this CDR3. The genes are TRBV30 and TRBJ2-3; no reliable D call. This CDR3 is built from 11 residues. Looked up from germline, CDR1 is GTSNPN and CDR2 is SVGIG (reference sequence). The germline V and J ends were trimmed by 0 bases and 5 bases, with 3 bases remaining between them. The CDR3 sequence: CAWSVEDTQYF. CDR3 bases: TGTGCCTGGAGTGTGGAAGATACGCAGTATTTT.

The gene calls are TRBV18 and TRBJ1-3; no definite D call. V was trimmed by 6 bases and J by 2 bases, leaving 17 bases between them. The CDR3 length is 16 residues. CDR1 is KGHSH, CDR2 LQKENI, per germline. The CDR3 loop is CASSRRDLGTGNTIYF. CDR3 in DNA: TGTGCCAGCTCCCGACGGGATTTGGGGACTGGAAACACCATATATTTT.

The J gene is TRBJ1-5, the V gene TRBV7-2; TRBD1 matches 10 bases. CDR1 is SGHTA, CDR2 FQGNSA, per germline. This CDR3 spans 16 amino acids. V lost 5 bases and J lost 4; bases outside the gene matches: 8. CDR3 coding DNA: TGTGCCAGCAGCGCTAGTACGGGACAGGGGAATCAGCCCCAGCATTTT. Protein sequence: CASSASTGQGNQPQHF.

The J gene is TRBJ1-3, the V gene TRBV30, with a weak D call TRBD1 (5 bases). Germline V gene data show CDR1 as GTSNPN and CDR2 as SVGIG (reference sequence). V was shortened by 1 base and J by 0 bases, with 10 bases between the two germline ends. The CDR3 sequence is 15 residues long. The CDR3 loop reads CAWSGTGYSGNTIYF. Written as DNA, the CDR3 is TGTGCCTGGAGTGGCACAGGTTACTCTGGAAACACCATATATTTT.

J is TRBJ2-7 and V is TRBV6-5; D possibly corresponds to TRBD1 (6 bases). Trimming took off 5 bases at V and 4 bases at J, with 15 bases between the two ends. Germline CDR1 is MNHEY and CDR2 is SVGAGI. The CDR3 is made up of 14 amino acids. The CDR3, as DNA: TGTGCCAGCAGTCAGGGCCTTCAGGGGTACGAGCAGTACTTC. Its translation is CASSQGLQGYEQYF.

This chain uses TRBV6-1 with TRBJ1-4; no firm D call. Germline-derived CDR1 and CDR2 are MNHNS and SASEGT. CDR3 length: 15 amino acids. V lost 9 bases and J lost 8, with 22 bases in between. The CDR3 is CASGRISGGMEKLFF. CDR3 DNA sequence: TGTGCCAGTGGGAGGATCTCCGGCGGAATGGAAAAACTGTTTTTT.

The rearrangement uses TRBV2 and TRBJ2-2; the D call may be TRBD1 or TRBD2 (5 bases each). The V and J ends lost 0 bases and 5 bases respectively, with 13 bases between them. Germline lookup yields CDR1 SNHLY and CDR2 FYNNEI. The CDR3 sequence is 16 residues long. DNA of the CDR3: TGTGCCAGCAGTGAAGCGACGGGGCCCTTGACCGGGGAGCTGTTTTTT. This translates into CASSEATGPLTGELFF.

About this clone: In the same sample, other DNA sequences code for this CDR3. The gene calls are TRBV5-4 and TRBJ2-3; no reliable D call. The CDR3 spans 13 residues. V shed 1 base and J shed 0 bases, with 3 bases lying between them. CDR1 is SGHNT, CDR2 YYREEE, per germline (reference sequence). CDR3 bases: TGTGCCAGCAGCTTGCCGAGCACAGATACGCAGTATTTT. This codes for CASSLPSTDTQYF.

The J gene is TRBJ1-5, the V gene TRBV6-6, with TRBD1 as a possible D gene (5 bases). V was clipped by 7 bases and J by 0 bases, with 13 bases between them. The CDR3 extends over 15 amino acids. Germline CDR1 reads MNHNY; CDR2 reads SVGAGI (reference sequence). CDR3 coding DNA: TGTGCCAGCACCCCAGGGTACTATAGCAATCAGCCCCAGCATTTT. It specifies CASTPGYYSNQPQHF.

Only one count was recorded for this clone. Additional DNA sequences in this sample encode the identical CDR3. This chain connects TRBV5-1 to TRBJ2-5; the D is unclear. The CDR3 spans 13 residues. CDR1 is SGHRS, CDR2 YFSETQ, per germline. Trimming stripped 0 bases from V and 5 bases from J, with 8 bases between. The CDR3 loop reads CASSLESRETQYF. DNA for the CDR3: TGCGCCAGCAGCTTGGAGTCCCGGGAGACCCAGTACTTC.

The chain carries TRBV28 and TRBJ2-6, with 8 positions matching TRBD2. Germline lookup yields CDR1 MDHEN and CDR2 SYDVKM. With V trimmed by 5 bases and J by 0 bases, 6 bases remained unmatched. The CDR3 is 17 residues long. This chain's CDR3 is CASSPGLAPSGANVLTF. The CDR3, as DNA: TGTGCCAGCAGTCCAGGACTAGCCCCCTCTGGGGCCAACGTCCTGACTTTC.

As for this clone: The same CDR3 arises from other DNA sequences in this sample as well. This chain links TRBV29-1 with TRBJ1-1; no definite D call. Trimming shortened V by 4 bases and J by 0 bases, and 9 bases separated the two germline ends. The CDR3 extends over 13 amino acids. The V gene's germline CDR1 is SQVTM and CDR2 ANQGSEA. CDR3 amino acids: CSVVRRLNTEAFF. The CDR3 DNA reads as TGCAGCGTTGTACGGCGGTTGAACACTGAAGCTTTCTTT.

The chain uses TRBV30 and TRBJ1-1; 8 bases agree with TRBD1. The CDR3 has 11 residues. Germline CDR1 is GTSNPN and CDR2 is SVGIG (reference sequence). V trimming: 4 bases; J trimming: 8 bases; junction bases outside the gene matches: 3. The CDR3: CAWTDRGEAFF. For the CDR3, the DNA is TGTGCCTGGACCGACAGGGGCGAAGCTTTCTTT. Combining the CDR3 with reference TRBV30 and TRBJ1-1 gives the whole variable domain SQTIHQWPATLVQPVGSPLSLECTVEGTSNPNLYWYRQAAGRGLQLLFYSVGIGQISSEVPQNLSASRPQDRQFILSSKKLLLSDSGFYLCAWTDRGEAFFGQGTRLTVV.

This chain links TRBV28 with TRBJ1-2; D possibly corresponds to TRBD1 (5 bases). The V gene lost 4 bases and the J gene lost 7 bases, with 10 bases spanning the gap. This CDR3 has 12 residues. Germline values: CDR1 MDHEN, CDR2 SYDVKM. The CDR3 coding sequence is TGTGCCAGCAGTTCGGGGGTTCTTGGCTACACCTTC. As protein: CASSSGVLGYTF.

This rearrangement joins TRBV10-1 to TRBJ1-1, with 10 bases matching TRBD1. Germline V gene lookup returns CDR1 WNHNN and CDR2 SYGVQD (reference sequence). The trim removed 0 bases at V and 5 bases at J, leaving 3 bases unmatched. The length of the CDR3 is 15 residues. CDR3 DNA: TGCGCCAGCAGTGAGTCGCCGGGACAGGGGACTGAAGCTTTCTTT. This encodes CASSESPGQGTEAFF.

V is TRBV11-2 and J is TRBJ1-5; no clear D gene. This CDR3 is 14 amino acids long. Trimming took 0 bases from V and 6 from J, leaving 9 bases between them. From germline, CDR1 is SGHAT and CDR2 FQNNGV. DNA for the CDR3: TGTGCCAGCAGCTTAGAGCGCGGGAGTCAGCCCCAGCATTTT. It is translated as CASSLERGSQPQHF.

This clone was observed once. The CDR3 region has the DNA TGTGCCAGCAGACTCGACAGAGTAGTTAATGAAAAACTGTTTTTT. Residues: CASRLDRVVNEKLFF. The genes are TRBV28 and TRBJ1-4; possibly TRBD1 for D (5 bases). This CDR3 is 15 amino acids long. Germline CDR1 and CDR2: MDHEN and SYDVKM. Trimming stripped 6 bases from V and 4 bases from J, with 15 bases between.

About this clone itself: Additional DNA sequences in this sample encode the identical CDR3. V usage is TRBV5-1 and J usage is TRBJ1-4, with 7 bases identical to TRBD1. Germline V CDR1 and CDR2: SGHRS, YFSETQ. The CDR3 consists of 15 residues. V shed 0 bases and J 2 bases; nucleotides not matched to a gene: 1. The CDR3 sequence is CASSLDRGTNEKLFF. The CDR3 bases are TGCGCCAGCAGCTTGGACAGGGGCACTAATGAAAAACTGTTTTTT.

V usage is TRBV4-3 and J usage is TRBJ1-1; D might be TRBD1 (5 bases). Germline-derived CDR1 and CDR2 are LGHNA and YSLEER. CDR3 length: 14 residues. Trimming removed 0 bases at V and 9 bases at J, with 14 bases between. The CDR3 nucleotides read TGCGCCAGCAGCCAAGATCCTGGGGAGGGGAAAGCTTTCTTT. Its translation is CASSQDPGEGKAFF.

This chain uses TRBV29-1 with TRBJ1-1; tentatively, D is TRBD1 (5 bases). Germline lookup yields CDR1 SQVTM and CDR2 ANQGSEA. V gave up 0 bases and J gave up 6 bases, with 8 bases separating them. This CDR3 has 12 residues. CDR3 in amino acids: CSVEDQGPEAFF. CDR3 nucleotides: TGCAGCGTTGAAGATCAGGGACCTGAAGCTTTCTTT.

This clone turned up a few times. This sequence joins TRBV7-8 and TRBJ1-6; 7 bases agree with TRBD1. This CDR3 spans 14 amino acids. V was pared by 0 bases and J by 7 bases, with 0 bases of the junction left unmatched. The germline CDR1 and CDR2 sequences are SGHVS and FQNEAQ. In nucleotides, the CDR3 is TGTGCCAGCAGCTTAGCACAGGGGAATTCACCCCTCCACTTT. This codes for CASSLAQGNSPLHF.

The CDR3 DNA is TGCAGCGTCCCGGACTCCGGGGCGGGATACAATGAGCAGTTCTTC. Translation gives CSVPDSGAGYNEQFF. This rearrangement joins TRBV29-1 to TRBJ2-1; tentatively, D is TRBD2 (6 bases). The CDR3 has 15 residues. V was shortened by 6 bases and J by 4 bases, with 19 bases between the two germline ends. CDR1 is SQVTM and CDR2 is ANQGSEA in the germline V gene.

The genes are TRBV7-9 and TRBJ1-2; no clear D. CDR1 and CDR2 from the germline V gene are SEHNR and FQNEAQ (reference sequence). V dropped 5 bases and J dropped 6 bases, with 13 bases sitting between them. CDR3 length equals 13 residues. CDR3 DNA sequence: TGTGCCAGCAGCCTCATAGCCGGGCATGGCTACACCTTC. Translating it yields CASSLIAGHGYTF.

CDR3 sequence: CASSLRDSSYNEQFF. CDR3 DNA sequence: TGTGCCAGCAGCTTGCGGGACAGCTCCTACAATGAGCAGTTCTTC. The gene calls are TRBV7-8 and TRBJ2-1; perhaps TRBD1 as D (7 bases). The CDR3 has 15 residues. CDR1 is SGHVS, CDR2 FQNEAQ, per germline. The V gene lost 3 bases and the J gene lost 0 bases, with 9 bases spanning the gap.

The chain combines TRBV6-1 with TRBJ2-7; no definite D call. Germline assignment: CDR1 MNHNS and CDR2 SASEGT. The CDR3 length is 13 residues. V was cut by 0 bases and J by 7 bases, with 10 bases left in between. CDR3 nucleotides: TGTGCCAGCAGTGAAGCCCTTTCTTGGGAGCAGTACTTC. This sequence encodes CASSEALSWEQYF.

The rearrangement links TRBV7-5 to TRBJ2-2; the D segment call TRBD2 is taken from the table without a DNA check. TRBV7-5 corresponds to a pseudogene. The CDR3 has 12 amino acids. As DNA, the CDR3 is TGTGCCAGAAGCTCCTTCACCGGGGAGCTGTTTTTT. Its protein product is CARSSFTGELFF.

With regard to this clone: This same CDR3 is encoded by further DNA sequences in the sample. The genes are TRBV7-9 and TRBJ2-7; 12 bases align to TRBD1. Germline CDR1 SEHNR, CDR2 FQNEAQ (reference sequence). J lost 4 bases, V lost 5 bases, and 3 bases had no gene match. The CDR3 contains 14 residues. CDR3 DNA sequence: TGTGCCAGCAGCCTGGGACAGGGGGCGTACGAGCAGTACTTC. This translates into CASSLGQGAYEQYF.